These 15 T cell receptor beta chains were all obtained from the same sample, sequenced in a study of cytomegalovirus exposure and HLA in healthy donors. PCR was performed using 60 Vbeta and 13 Jbeta primers. Data came from immunoSEQ multiplex PCR; TCRdb stores just in-frame clones and leaves some out. The table records 100,000 to 150,000 clones, around three quarters of them present only once. Sequenced input: PBMCs. The source of these receptors is a female donor in good health and CMV-seronegative.

The J gene is TRBJ1-3, the V gene TRBV7-9; TRBD1 agrees at 10 bases. CDR3 size: 19 residues. Germline V gene sequence: CDR1 SEHNR, CDR2 FQNEAQ (reference sequence). The trim removed 3 bases at V and 2 bases at J, leaving 13 bases unmatched. CDR3 sequence: CASSFQPGQGTEPGNTIYF. The CDR3 DNA follows: TGTGCCAGCAGCTTCCAGCCGGGACAGGGGACCGAGCCTGGAAACACCATATATTTT.

V usage is TRBV30 and J usage is TRBJ2-5, with 7 bases identical to TRBD1. The V and J ends lost 1 base and 4 bases, in that order; junction bases with no gene match: 9. The CDR3 spans 15 residues. The germline CDR1 and CDR2 sequences are GTSNPN and SVGIG (reference sequence). The CDR3 sequence is CAWSGGTGVRETQYF. CDR3 DNA sequence: TGTGCCTGGAGTGGAGGTACAGGGGTTCGAGAGACCCAGTACTTC. The full variable domain, with the rest looked up from reference TRBV30 and TRBJ2-5, is SQTIHQWPATLVQPVGSPLSLECTVEGTSNPNLYWYRQAAGRGLQLLFYSVGIGQISSEVPQNLSASRPQDRQFILSSKKLLLSDSGFYLCAWSGGTGVRETQYFGPGTRLLVL.

This clone was seen only once. This chain links TRBV5-4 with TRBJ1-1; D unresolved. Germline lookup yields CDR1 SGHNT and CDR2 YYREEE (reference sequence). Trimming removed 0 bases at V and 1 base at J, with 4 bases between. The CDR3 covers 13 residues. CDR3 residues: CASSLGRNTEAFF. CDR3 bases: TGTGCCAGCAGCTTGGGCAGGAACACTGAAGCTTTCTTT. Variable domain in full (rest from reference TRBV5-4 and TRBJ1-1): ETGVTQSPTHLIKTRGQQVTLRCSSQSGHNTVSWYQQALGQGPQFIFQYYREEENGRGNFPPRFSGLQFPNYSSELNVNALELDDSALYLCASSLGRNTEAFFGQGTRLTVV.

The chain links TRBV28 to TRBJ2-7, with D possibly TRBD1 on 5 matching bases. Germline loops: CDR1 MDHEN, CDR2 SYDVKM. CDR3 length: 14 residues. The V end lost 4 bases, the J end lost 6 bases, and 16 bases lay between the germline ends. Written as DNA, the CDR3 is TGTGCCAGCAGTTGGGCCGCAGGGTCCCTCGAGCAGTACTTC. It specifies CASSWAAGSLEQYF.

V and J are TRBV9 and TRBJ2-7; 9 bases match TRBD1. Looked up from germline, CDR1 is SGDLS and CDR2 is YYNGEE. Germline trimming cut 3 bases from V and 9 bases from J; bases unmatched to any gene: 10. The length of the CDR3 is 14 residues. CDR3 coding DNA: TGTGCCAGCAGCGCCGCCGGGACAGGGCCCGGGCAGTACTTC. It translates to CASSAAGTGPGQYF.

The genes are TRBV5-1 and TRBJ2-7; maybe TRBD1 (5 bases). Germline V lookup: CDR1 SGHRS, CDR2 YFSETQ. V dropped 0 bases and J dropped 2 bases, with 24 bases sitting between them. The CDR3 contains 19 residues. CDR3 DNA sequence: TGCGCCAGCAGCTTGGGTCTGAGAGGACACAAGAGATCAGCCTACGAGCAGTACTTC. Its translation is CASSLGLRGHKRSAYEQYF.

In its sample, this clone was seen once. The chain uses TRBV5-1 and TRBJ2-5; unclear D gene. The germline gives CDR1 SGHRS, CDR2 YFSETQ. The CDR3 extends over 13 amino acids. Trimming stripped 1 base from V and 5 bases from J, with 9 bases between. CDR3 sequence: CASSLSSRETQYF. The CDR3 DNA follows: TGCGCCAGCAGCTTGTCGAGTCGGGAGACCCAGTACTTC.

V usage is TRBV29-1 and J usage is TRBJ1-2, with no clear D. The V and J ends lost 6 bases and 2 bases respectively, with 16 bases between them. Germline lookup yields CDR1 SQVTM and CDR2 ANQGSEA. CDR3 length: 14 residues. In DNA form, the CDR3 reads TGCAGCGTCCAACGTGGCGGTGGGAACTATGGCTACACCTTC. Translating it yields CSVQRGGGNYGYTF.

J is TRBJ1-4 and V is TRBV7-9, with D possibly matching TRBD1 (6 bases). V lost 6 bases to trimming and J lost 10 bases, with 15 bases between them. The germline V gene encodes CDR1 SEHNR and CDR2 FQNEAQ (reference sequence). This CDR3 contains 13 residues. This CDR3 reads CASSFNRDGKLFF. CDR3 bases: TGTGCCAGCAGTTTTAACAGGGACGGAAAACTGTTTTTT.

This chain links TRBV28 with TRBJ1-1, with D possibly matching TRBD1 (6 bases). This CDR3 has 14 amino acids. The germline V gene has CDR1 MDHEN and CDR2 SYDVKM. Trimming removed 8 bases from V and 2 bases from J, with 15 bases in between. This CDR3 is CASRQTGPNTEAFF. CDR3 DNA: TGTGCCAGCCGACAGACAGGACCTAACACTGAAGCTTTCTTT.

This clone was counted only a few times. This chain uses TRBV28 with TRBJ2-4; perhaps TRBD2 as D (6 bases). The CDR3 is 13 amino acids. Germline CDR1 reads MDHEN; CDR2 reads SYDVKM. V was cut by 8 bases and J by 1 base, with 9 bases left in between. CDR3 amino acids: CASGEEAKNIQYF. CDR3 nucleotide sequence: TGTGCCAGCGGGGAGGAGGCCAAAAACATTCAGTACTTC.

The chain has TRBV6-5 and TRBJ1-2; possible D gene TRBD1, 6 bases. The CDR3 spans 15 residues. V lost 5 bases, J lost 4 bases, and 17 bases lay in between. The germline V gene has CDR1 MNHEY and CDR2 SVGAGI. The DNA for the CDR3 is TGTGCCAGCAGTCAACAGGGATCGAGGGGCTATGGCTACACCTTC. Protein sequence: CASSQQGSRGYGYTF.

This chain links TRBV28 with TRBJ2-7, with 8 bases that match TRBD1. This CDR3 spans 14 amino acids. Germline trimming cut 8 bases from V and 2 bases from J; bases unmatched to any gene: 8. The germline V gene encodes CDR1 MDHEN and CDR2 SYDVKM. CDR3 DNA: TGTGCCAGCTGGCCAGGGGGCGTTGCCTACGAGCAGTACTTC. Translating gives CASWPGGVAYEQYF. The full variable domain, its missing parts supplied by reference TRBV28 and TRBJ2-7, is DVKVTQSSRYLVKRTGEKVFLECVQDMDHENMFWYRQDPGLGLRLIYFSYDVKMKEKGDIPEGYSVSREKKERFSLILESASTNQTSMYLCASWPGGVAYEQYFGPGTRLTVT.

This clone was counted a few times. The rearrangement links TRBV10-3 to TRBJ2-1; 7 nucleotides agree with TRBD2. Losses at the gene ends were 0 bases for V and 4 bases for J; bases not matched to a gene: 6. CDR3 length: 16 residues. CDR1 and CDR2 (germline): ENHRY, SYGVKD. The CDR3 reads CAISESKAGEYNEQFF. The CDR3 DNA follows: TGTGCCATCAGTGAGTCTAAGGCGGGAGAGTACAATGAGCAGTTCTTC.

The chain carries TRBV9 and TRBJ2-7; D ambiguous. Deletions cut 3 bases from V and 1 base from J, with 14 bases between. Germline assignment: CDR1 SGDLS and CDR2 YYNGEE. The CDR3 is 15 residues long. The CDR3 spells CASSGGTDPSYEQYF. Written as DNA, the CDR3 is TGTGCCAGCAGCGGCGGCACCGATCCTTCCTACGAGCAGTACTTC. Full variable domain (missing parts from reference TRBV9 and TRBJ2-7): DSGVTQTPKHLITATGQRVTLRCSPRSGDLSVYWYQQSLDQGLQFLIQYYNGEERAKGNILERFSAQQFPDLHSELNLSSLELGDSALYFCASSGGTDPSYEQYFGPGTRLTVT.